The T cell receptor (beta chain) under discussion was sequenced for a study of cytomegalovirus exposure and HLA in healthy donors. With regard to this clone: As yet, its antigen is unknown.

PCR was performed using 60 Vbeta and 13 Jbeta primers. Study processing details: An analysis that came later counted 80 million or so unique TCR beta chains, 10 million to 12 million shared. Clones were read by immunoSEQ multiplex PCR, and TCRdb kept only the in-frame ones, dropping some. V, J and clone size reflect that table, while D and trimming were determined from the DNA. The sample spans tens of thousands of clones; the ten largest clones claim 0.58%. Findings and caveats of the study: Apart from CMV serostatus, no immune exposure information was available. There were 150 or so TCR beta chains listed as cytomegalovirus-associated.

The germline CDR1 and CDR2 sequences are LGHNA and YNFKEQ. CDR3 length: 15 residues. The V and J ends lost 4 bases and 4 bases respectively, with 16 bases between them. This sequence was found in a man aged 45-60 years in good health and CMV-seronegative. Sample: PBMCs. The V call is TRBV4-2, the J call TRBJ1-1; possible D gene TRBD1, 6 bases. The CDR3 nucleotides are TGTGCCAGCAGCCGAGAGAGGGGGATGTTCACTGAAGCTTTCTTT. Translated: CASSRERGMFTEAFF.